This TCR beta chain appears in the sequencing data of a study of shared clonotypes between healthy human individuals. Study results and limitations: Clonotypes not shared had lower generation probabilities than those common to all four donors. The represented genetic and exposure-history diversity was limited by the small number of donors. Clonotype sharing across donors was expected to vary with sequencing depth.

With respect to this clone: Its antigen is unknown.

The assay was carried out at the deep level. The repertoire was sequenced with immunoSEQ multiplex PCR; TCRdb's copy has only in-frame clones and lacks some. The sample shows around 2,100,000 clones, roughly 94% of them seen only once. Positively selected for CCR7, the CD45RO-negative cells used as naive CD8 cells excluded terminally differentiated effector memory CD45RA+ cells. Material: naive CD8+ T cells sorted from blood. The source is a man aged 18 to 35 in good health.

The CDR3 bases are TGTGCCTGGAGTGTACTTGCCACTACCTACAATGAGCAGTTCTTC. Its translation is CAWSVLATTYNEQFF. The genes are TRBV30 and TRBJ2-1; the D is unclear. The length of the CDR3 is 15 residues. The germline V and J ends were trimmed by 0 bases and 2 bases, with 11 bases remaining between them. Germline CDR1 GTSNPN, CDR2 SVGIG (reference sequence).